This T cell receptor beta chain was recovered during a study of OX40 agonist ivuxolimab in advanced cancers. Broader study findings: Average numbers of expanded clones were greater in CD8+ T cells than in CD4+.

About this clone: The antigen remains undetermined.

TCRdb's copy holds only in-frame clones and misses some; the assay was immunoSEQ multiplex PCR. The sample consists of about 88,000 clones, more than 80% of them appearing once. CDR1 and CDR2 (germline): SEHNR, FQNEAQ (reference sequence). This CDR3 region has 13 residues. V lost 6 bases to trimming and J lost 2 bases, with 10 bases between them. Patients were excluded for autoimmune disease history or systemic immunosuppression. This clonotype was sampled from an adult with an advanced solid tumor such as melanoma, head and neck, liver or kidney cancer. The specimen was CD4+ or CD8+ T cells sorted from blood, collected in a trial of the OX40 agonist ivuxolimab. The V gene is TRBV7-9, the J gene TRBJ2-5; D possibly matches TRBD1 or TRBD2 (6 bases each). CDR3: CASRGGPQETQYF. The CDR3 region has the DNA TGTGCCAGCAGGGGGGGCCCACAAGAGACCCAGTACTTC.